The rows below give T cell receptor beta chains drawn from one sample of a study of technical replicates of blood from several donors. The data were produced by immunoSEQ multiplex PCR, yet TCRdb's version contains in-frame clones alone and is incomplete. The profile shows tens of thousands of clones, more than 85% of them singletons. The sequencing input was T cells isolated from PBMCs. These TCRs come from a human donor in good health. The CDR3 runs from the conserved cysteine through the conserved F or W. D genes are given only for firm matches. Size is omitted from some rows. Given values are once, few, many or a class for expanded clones.

CDR3nt	CDR3aa	abundance	d_gene	j_gene	v_gene
TGTGCCAGCAGCTTAAAGGCAGACAACCAAGAGACCCAGTACTTC	CASSLKADNQETQYF	.	.	TRBJ2-5	TRBV13
TGTGCCAGCAGTGACGAGGGACTAGCGGGAGTCCCTTCTACGCAGTATTTT	CASSDEGLAGVPSTQYF	.	TRBD2	TRBJ2-3	TRBV6-1
TGCGCCGGAGGACAGGGAATGAACACTGAAGCTTTCTTT	CAGGQGMNTEAFF	.	TRBD1	TRBJ1-1	TRBV10-2
TGTGCCAGCAGCGTACTCCCAGGGATAACTGAAGCTTTCTTT	CASSVLPGITEAFF	.	.	TRBJ1-1	TRBV9
TGTGCCAGCAGCAGCGGGGGGCAGTTCTCCTACGAGCAGTACTTC	CASSSGGQFSYEQYF	.	TRBD2	TRBJ2-7	TRBV9
TGTGCCAGCAGGCCCTCCATGGGGGGGGGCCTCTATGGCTACACCTTC	CASRPSMGGGLYGYTF	.	.	TRBJ1-2	TRBV28
TGTGCCAGTAGTCAACCGGACTGGAGCTCCTACAATGAGCAGTTCTTC	CASSQPDWSSYNEQFF	.	.	TRBJ2-1	TRBV19
TGTGCCAGCAGTTACTATGAGGAGCGGGGGCAAGAGACCCAGTACTTC	CASSYYEERGQETQYF	.	TRBD2	TRBJ2-5	TRBV6-6
TGTGCCAGTAGCAAGACAGGGAGCTCCTACAATGAGCAGTTCTTC	CASSKTGSSYNEQFF	once	TRBD1	TRBJ2-1	TRBV19
TGTGCCAGTAAGATACAGGGCGAGGGGCCCCAGCATTTT	CASKIQGEGPQHF	.	.	TRBJ1-5	TRBV19
TGTGCCACCGCTGGAGCTCACCTAACTAACTATGGCTCCCCTAACTATGGCTACACCTTC	CATAGAHLTNYGSPNYGYTF	.	.	TRBJ1-2	TRBV15
TGTGCCAGTGGGGACCGGGACAATTGGGATGGCTACACCTTC	CASGDRDNWDGYTF	.	.	TRBJ1-2	TRBV19
TGCGCCAGCAGCCAAGATTTCTTGGTCCAGGGCTACGAGCAGTACTTC	CASSQDFLVQGYEQYF	once	.	TRBJ2-7	TRBV4-1
TGTGCCAGCAGCTGGGGACTTACTGCCTACGAGCAGTACTTC	CASSWGLTAYEQYF	.	.	TRBJ2-7	TRBV7-2
TGTGCCAGTAGTATAGATCGCGAGGGAACGAACACTGAAGCTTTCTTT	CASSIDREGTNTEAFF	.	.	TRBJ1-1	TRBV19
TGTGCCAGCAGCGCGAGGGCCTTCGCTGGGGCCAACGTCCTGACTTTC	CASSARAFAGANVLTF	.	.	TRBJ2-6	TRBV7-2
TGTGCCAGCACTCTCCGGGACTATGGCAATCAGCCCCAGCATTTT	CASTLRDYGNQPQHF	.	.	TRBJ1-5	TRBV19
TGTGCCAGCAGTCCTTGGGCGTCAGAAGCTTTCTTT	CASSPWASEAFF	.	.	TRBJ1-1	TRBV28
TGTGCCATCAGTGGGGGACAGGGGGTATATGGCTACACCTTC	CAISGGQGVYGYTF	.	TRBD1	TRBJ1-2	TRBV10-3
TGTGCCAGCATCTCAGGGGGCGCGACCTACGAGCAGTACTTC	CASISGGATYEQYF	.	TRBD1	TRBJ2-7	TRBV28
TGCGCCAGCAGCCGCCGGACTAGCGGGGTTTACAATGAGCAGTTCTTC	CASSRRTSGVYNEQFF	.	TRBD2	TRBJ2-1	TRBV5-1
TGTGCCATCAGTGAACTAGAGACCCAGTACTTC	CAISELETQYF	.	.	TRBJ2-5	TRBV10-3
TGCGCCAGCAGCCGACTCTCAGGGGGCGCAGGCTCTGGAAACACCATATATTTT	CASSRLSGGAGSGNTIYF	.	TRBD1	TRBJ1-3	TRBV4-3
TGTGCCAGCAGCTTGCAGGGACTCCCTAGCAATCAGCCCCAGCATTTT	CASSLQGLPSNQPQHF	.	.	TRBJ1-5	TRBV5-6
TGTGCCAGCAGTTTAGTCCACAGAAGGCAGCCCCAGCATTTT	CASSLVHRRQPQHF	.	.	TRBJ1-5	TRBV28
TGTGCCAGCAGCTTTTTAGCGGGAGTTGGCGATGAGCAGTTCTTC	CASSFLAGVGDEQFF	.	TRBD2	TRBJ2-1	TRBV7-3
TGTGCCAGCACCCCAGGCCAGGGAATAATCTCTAGCACAGATACGCAGTATTTT	CASTPGQGIISSTDTQYF	.	.	TRBJ2-3	TRBV28
TGCAGCACAGCAAGGGAGTTGGACACTGAAGCTTTCTTT	CSTARELDTEAFF	.	.	TRBJ1-1	TRBV29-1
TGCGCCAGCAGCTTGACCAGCGGGATAACCGGGGAGCTGTTTTTT	CASSLTSGITGELFF	.	TRBD2	TRBJ2-2	TRBV5-1
TGCGCCAGCAGCTTGGAGCGGGAGTTATACGAGCAGTACTTC	CASSLERELYEQYF	.	TRBD2	TRBJ2-7	TRBV5-1
TGTGCCAGCAGCTACGGGACAGGGAACGAGCAGTACTTC	CASSYGTGNEQYF	once	TRBD1	TRBJ2-7	TRBV7-3
TGTGCCAGCAGTTTCTCCAGGGGTGCCAATCAGCCCCAGCATTTT	CASSFSRGANQPQHF	.	.	TRBJ1-5	TRBV27
TGTGCCAGCAGCGTAATGGAGGGACCTTCCTACGAGCAGTACTTC	CASSVMEGPSYEQYF	.	.	TRBJ2-7	TRBV9
TGTGCCAGCCTAGCTTTCGGTACTGAAGCTTTCTTT	CASLAFGTEAFF	.	.	TRBJ1-1	TRBV11-1
TGCAGCGTTGAAGACCTCTTGGACAGGCCCTACGAGCAGTACTTC	CSVEDLLDRPYEQYF	.	TRBD1	TRBJ2-7	TRBV29-1
TGTGCCAGCAGCTTTACGGGAGAAGACTATGGCTACACCTTC	CASSFTGEDYGYTF	once	.	TRBJ1-2	TRBV7-2
TGTGCCTGGAGCGCAGGACTAGCGGTTTACGACGAGCAGTACTTC	CAWSAGLAVYDEQYF	once	TRBD2	TRBJ2-7	TRBV30
TGCGCCAGCAGCTTGGCGTCGCGCGGGATCCAAGAGACCCAGTACTTC	CASSLASRGIQETQYF	.	.	TRBJ2-5	TRBV5-1